This TCR beta chain was captured by sequencing in a study of blood T cell repertoires in COVID-19. Study as a whole: Researchers got acute and convalescent COVID-19 samples from the United States, Italy and Spain. Sample material is recorded as cDNA or gDNA derived from T cells, B-cell-depleted T cells, or PBMCs.

V lost 8 bases, J lost 6 bases, and 14 bases lay in between. Germline CDR1 and CDR2: MNHEY and SMNVEV (reference sequence). This CDR3 has 12 residues. The Seattle site enrolled patients during active infection and followed them longitudinally. Original processing notes: Counts of nucleated cells, estimated from reference gene primer amplification, were obtained. TCRdb keeps only in-frame clones here, not all; method: immunoSEQ multiplex PCR. The V and J calls and clone size come from that table; D and trimming were worked out from the DNA. Among around 75,000 clones, roughly 80% were seen once, and the ten largest hold roughly 12%.

The clonotype originates from a man over 45 with COVID-19, enrolled during active disease. The sequenced sample consisted of peripheral blood. The rearrangement links TRBV27 to TRBJ2-7; maybe TRBD1 (5 bases). CDR3 sequence reads: CASGLGASEQYF. The CDR3 DNA reads TGTGCCAGCGGGTTAGGGGCCAGCGAGCAGTACTTC.